This T cell receptor beta chain was captured in a study of T cell clonality in common variable immunodeficiency. Whole-study findings and limits: T cell subpopulation sequencing would be needed to explain CVID clonality.

TCRdb's copy holds only in-frame clones and misses some; the assay was immunoSEQ multiplex PCR. The sample offers around 45,000 clones and no singletons, the top ten holding approximately 5.9%. A note on this clone: What it binds is unknown. Its ends do not fully match the called genes, so a read error is possible. Coverage ceases 3 residues before the CDR3 finishes, and the germline J gene fills in the end. At the DNA level, this CDR3 is encoded by other sequences in the same sample as well.

There are 14 residues in the CDR3. The V gene's germline CDR1 is MNHNS and CDR2 SASEGT. The V call is TRBV6-1, the J call TRBJ1-3, with unresolved D. The sample comprised peripheral blood mononuclear cells. The sequence derives from a person aged 18-70 years in good health. This chain's CDR3 is CASSAEDSGNTIYF. CDR3 DNA, as far as it was read: TGTGCCAGCAGTGCAGAAGACTCTGGAAACACA.